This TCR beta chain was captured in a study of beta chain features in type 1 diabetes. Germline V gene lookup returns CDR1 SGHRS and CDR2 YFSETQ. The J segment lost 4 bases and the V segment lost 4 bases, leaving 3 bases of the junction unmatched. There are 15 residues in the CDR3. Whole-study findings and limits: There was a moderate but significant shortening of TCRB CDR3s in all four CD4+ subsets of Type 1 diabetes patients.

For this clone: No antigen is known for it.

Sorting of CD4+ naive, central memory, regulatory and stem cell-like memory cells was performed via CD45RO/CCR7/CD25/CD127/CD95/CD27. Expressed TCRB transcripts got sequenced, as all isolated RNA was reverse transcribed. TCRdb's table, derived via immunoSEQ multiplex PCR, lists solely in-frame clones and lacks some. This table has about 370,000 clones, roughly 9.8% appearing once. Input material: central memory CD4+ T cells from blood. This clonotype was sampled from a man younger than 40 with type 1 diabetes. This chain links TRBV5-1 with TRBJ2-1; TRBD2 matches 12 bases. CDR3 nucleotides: TGCGCCAGCAGCGAACTAGCGGGAGGTTACAATGAGCAGTTCTTC. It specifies CASSELAGGYNEQFF.